This record concerns one T cell receptor beta chain sequence. The data stem from a study of blood T cell repertoires in COVID-19. Participants, roughly 18 to 100 years old, spanned around 25 US areas. Recovered participants had two consecutive negative NP/OP PCR tests, healthcare professional clearance, or symptom resolution. Germline values: CDR1 MNHEY, CDR2 SVGEGT. The CDR3 is 18 amino acids. Losses at the gene ends were 6 bases for V and 3 bases for J; bases not matched to a gene: 11. Produced via immunoSEQ multiplex PCR; TCRdb's table is partial and in-frame only. The table includes 190,000 or so clones, 75% to 90% detected once.

This receptor was obtained from a man between 40 and 49 years old who had recovered from COVID-19. V is TRBV6-2 or TRBV6-3 and J is TRBJ2-1, with 13 bases matching TRBD2. The source material was PBMCs or T cells enriched from blood (not recorded which). CDR3 protein: CASSPRTSGRKNYNEQFF. The CDR3, as DNA: TGTGCCAGCAGCCCTCGGACTAGCGGGAGAAAGAACTACAATGAGCAGTTCTTC.